This entry describes one T cell receptor (beta chain). Antigen: not known. This sample stems from a study of T cell clonotyping in hematopoietic cell transplantation. Study conclusions and caveats: After transplant, recipient diversity fell while pathologically expanded clonotypes grew through day 180. Graft donor and pretransplant recipient Inverse Simpson Index values predicted broader posttransplant TCR diversity. Cells were unsorted, so CD4 and CD8 contributions were not separated.

Germline CDR1 reads MNHNY; CDR2 reads SVGAGI (reference sequence). This CDR3 spans 13 amino acids. V was pared by 10 bases and J by 4 bases, with 14 bases between. Some clones are missing from TCRdb's copy, which holds only in-frame ones; the method was immunoSEQ multiplex PCR. The repertoire holds about 3,100 clones, under 65% seen once, with around 21% in the top ten. This chain links TRBV6-6 with TRBJ1-5; the D is unclear. This TCR came from a female patient in her thirties or forties who had an allogeneic stem cell transplant, so T cells may come from the graft donor. Some clones in this sample may be carry-over from other donors' samples. The input for sequencing was peripheral blood mononuclear cells, taken 30 days after allogeneic stem cell transplant. CDR3 DNA sequence: TGTGCCACCACCCTGAGCCAGAATCAGCCCCAGCATTTT. As protein: CATTLSQNQPQHF.